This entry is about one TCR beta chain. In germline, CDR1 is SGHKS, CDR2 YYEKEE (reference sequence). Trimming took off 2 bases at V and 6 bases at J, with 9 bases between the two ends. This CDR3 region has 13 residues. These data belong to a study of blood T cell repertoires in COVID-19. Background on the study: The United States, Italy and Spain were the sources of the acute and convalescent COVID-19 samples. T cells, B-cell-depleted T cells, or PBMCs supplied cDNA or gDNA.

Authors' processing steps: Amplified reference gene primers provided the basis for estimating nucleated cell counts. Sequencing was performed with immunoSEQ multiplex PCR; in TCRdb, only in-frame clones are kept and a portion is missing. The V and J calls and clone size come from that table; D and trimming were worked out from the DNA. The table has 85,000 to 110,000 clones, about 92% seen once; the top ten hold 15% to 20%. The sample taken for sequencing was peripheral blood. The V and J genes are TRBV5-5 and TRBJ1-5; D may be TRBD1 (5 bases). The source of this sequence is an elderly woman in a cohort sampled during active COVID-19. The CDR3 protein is CASSFLGAQPQHF. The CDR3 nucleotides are TGTGCCAGCAGCTTTCTAGGGGCTCAGCCCCAGCATTTT. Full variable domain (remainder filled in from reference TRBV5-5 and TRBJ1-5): DAGVTQSPTHLIKTRGQQVTLRCSPISGHKSVSWYQQVLGQGPQFIFQYYEKEERGRGNFPDRFSARQFPNYSSELNVNALLLGDSALYLCASSFLGAQPQHFGDGTRLSIL.